This TCR beta chain was observed in a study of CD8 T cells in ankylosing spondylitis. Study-level findings and limits: Relatively scarce in peripheral blood, disease-linked clones were CD8+. Ankylosing spondylitis blood appeared to carry a characteristic TCR beta motif of fewer than 10 highly homologous variants. Disease-associated clones were reportedly significantly overrepresented in matched ankylosing spondylitis synovial fluid.

TCRdb independently ran MiXCR on the 5' RACE reads; one entry per CDR3 protein. In the table there are 500,000 or so distinct CDR3 sequences, approximately 5% of which are singletons. The CDR3 has 13 amino acids. Germline CDR1 is SGHTA and CDR2 is FQGTGA. The germline V and J ends were trimmed by 1 base and 6 bases, with 8 bases remaining between them. This clonotype was seen a handful of times. Its matching antigen is unknown. The sequence was collected from a male donor with ankylosing spondylitis. The V gene is TRBV7-3, the J gene TRBJ2-3, with TRBD1 as a possible D gene (6 bases). The sequencing input was blood, either unsorted or a sorted T cell fraction (not recorded which). DNA of the CDR3: TGTGCCAGCAGCTTAATGCAGGGGGATACGCAGTATTTT. Protein: CASSLMQGDTQYF.